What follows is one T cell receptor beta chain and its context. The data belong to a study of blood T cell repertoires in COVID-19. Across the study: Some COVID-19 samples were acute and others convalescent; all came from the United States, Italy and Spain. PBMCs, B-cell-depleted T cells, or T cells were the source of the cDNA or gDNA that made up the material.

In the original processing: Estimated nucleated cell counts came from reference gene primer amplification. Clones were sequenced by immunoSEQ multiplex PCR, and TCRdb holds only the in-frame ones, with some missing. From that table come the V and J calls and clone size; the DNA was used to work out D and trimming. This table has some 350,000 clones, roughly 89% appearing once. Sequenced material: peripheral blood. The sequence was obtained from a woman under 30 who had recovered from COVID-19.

The CDR3 DNA reads as TGTGCCAGCAGCTTAGTTACAGGGACAGATACGCAGTATTTT. Its translation is CASSLVTGTDTQYF. The rearrangement uses TRBV7-2 and TRBJ2-3; D may be TRBD1 (6 bases). V gave up 1 base and J gave up 3 bases, with 8 bases separating them. The CDR3 spans 14 residues. In germline, CDR1 is SGHTA, CDR2 FQGNSA.